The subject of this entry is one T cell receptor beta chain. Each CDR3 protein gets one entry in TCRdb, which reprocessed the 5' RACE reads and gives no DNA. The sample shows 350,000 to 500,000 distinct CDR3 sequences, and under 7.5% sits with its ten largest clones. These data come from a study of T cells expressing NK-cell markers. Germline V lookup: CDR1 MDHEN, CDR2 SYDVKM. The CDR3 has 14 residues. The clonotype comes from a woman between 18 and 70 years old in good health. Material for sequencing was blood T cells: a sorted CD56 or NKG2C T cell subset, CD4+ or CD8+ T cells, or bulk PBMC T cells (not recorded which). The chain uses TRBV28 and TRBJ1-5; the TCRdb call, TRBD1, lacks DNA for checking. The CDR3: CASSITGGGQPQHF.